Below are 11 T cell receptor beta chains sequenced from a single sample in a study of shared clonotypes between healthy human individuals. Produced via immunoSEQ multiplex PCR; TCRdb's table is partial and in-frame only. Among a few million clones listed, 85% to 95% were seen once. Sequenced input: naive CD4+ T cells from PBMCs. Subset indicated: CD45RA+ positively selected. Source of these receptors: a man younger than 35 in good health. Some clones in this sample may be carry-over from other donors' samples.

The V gene is TRBV7-3, the J gene TRBJ2-3; no definite D call. CDR3 length equals 15 residues. CDR1 and CDR2 from the germline V gene are SGHTA and FQGTGA. The V end lost 3 bases, the J end lost 2 bases, and 12 bases lay between the germline ends. CDR3 sequence (DNA): TGTGCCAGCAGCTTTTATCCGACTTCCACAGATACGCAGTATTTT. It yields the protein CASSFYPTSTDTQYF. The full variable domain, its missing parts supplied by reference TRBV7-3 and TRBJ2-3, is GAGVSQTPSNKVTEKGKYVELRCDPISGHTALYWYRQSLGQGPEFLIYFQGTGAADDSGLPNDRFFAVRPEGSVSTLKIQRTERGDSAVYLCASSFYPTSTDTQYFGPGTRLTVL.

The V call is TRBV6-1, the J call TRBJ1-1; unclear D gene. V was cut by 3 bases and J by 8 bases, with 7 bases left in between. Per the germline V gene, CDR1 is MNHNS and CDR2 is SASEGT. The CDR3 is made up of 11 amino acids. The CDR3 protein is CASSEWFEAFF. As DNA, the CDR3 is TGTGCCAGCAGTGAGTGGTTCGAAGCTTTCTTT.

The gene calls are TRBV10-3 and TRBJ2-7, with 12 bases aligning to TRBD2. Germline V gives CDR1 ENHRY, CDR2 SYGVKD. V shed 10 bases and J 2 bases; nucleotides not matched to a gene: 9. The CDR3 has 15 amino acids. CDR3 coding DNA: TGTGCCACCCTCCGTCGACTAGCGGGAGCCTACGAGCAGTACTTC. Protein sequence: CATLRRLAGAYEQYF.

The rearrangement joins TRBV7-9 to TRBJ1-4; weak D call: TRBD1 (5 bases). Trimming removed 5 bases from V and 0 bases from J, with 22 bases in between. CDR3 length equals 19 residues. The germline V gene encodes CDR1 SEHNR and CDR2 FQNEAQ (reference sequence). The CDR3 coding sequence is TGTGCCAGCAGCGGGGGTGGGCAGGAGATTATTCCAACTAATGAAAAACTGTTTTTT. Its protein product is CASSGGGQEIIPTNEKLFF.

Concerning this clone itself: Other nucleotide sequences from this sample produce the same CDR3. J is TRBJ2-7 and V is TRBV18, with D perhaps matching TRBD1 (5 bases). This CDR3 is 13 amino acids long. The germline gives CDR1 KGHSH, CDR2 LQKENI. The ends were cut back, 0 bases at V and 5 bases at J, with 8 bases in the middle. CDR3 sequence (DNA): TGTGCCAGCTCACCACCCGGACAAAACGAGCAGTACTTC. Its protein is CASSPPGQNEQYF.

The gene calls are TRBV28 and TRBJ2-1, with D possibly TRBD2 on 5 matching bases. The V end lost 3 bases, the J end lost 4 bases, and 10 bases lay between the germline ends. The length of the CDR3 is 14 residues. The germline V gene has CDR1 MDHEN and CDR2 SYDVKM. In nucleotides, the CDR3 is TGTGCCAGCAGTTTCCTCGGGAAGTACAATGAGCAGTTCTTC. Translated, it gives CASSFLGKYNEQFF.

The chain joins TRBV25-1 to TRBJ2-1, with D tentatively TRBD1 (6 bases). The CDR3 has 15 residues. V was shortened by 5 bases and J by 2 bases, with 13 bases between the two germline ends. CDR1 is MGHDK and CDR2 is SYGVNS in the germline V gene. The CDR3 is CASSTTGYPYNEQFF. The CDR3 nucleotides are TGTGCCAGCAGTACCACAGGGTACCCCTACAATGAGCAGTTCTTC.

The chain carries TRBV29-1 and TRBJ2-5, with no clear D. Trimming took off 7 bases at V and 1 base at J, with 13 bases between the two ends. This CDR3 region has 13 residues. Germline V gives CDR1 SQVTM, CDR2 ANQGSEA. The CDR3 spells CSGSQLLQETQYF. Here the CDR3 DNA reads TGCAGCGGGTCTCAACTTCTCCAAGAGACCCAGTACTTC.

The chain has TRBV4-2 and TRBJ1-1; 7 nucleotides match TRBD1. The germline V gene has CDR1 LGHNA and CDR2 YNFKEQ. CDR3 length: 14 residues. J was trimmed by 4 bases and V by 6 bases; bases with no gene match: 8. In DNA, the CDR3 is TGTGCCAGCAGAAGAGGACAGGAGGTCACTGAAGCTTTCTTT. This gives the protein CASRRGQEVTEAFF.

The V gene is TRBV7-8, the J gene TRBJ1-2; 9 bases match TRBD1. This CDR3 region has 14 residues. The J segment lost 8 bases and the V segment lost 3 bases, leaving 7 bases of the junction unmatched. The germline gives CDR1 SGHVS, CDR2 FQNEAQ. The CDR3 coding sequence is TGTGCCAGCAGCTTGGACAGGGGAGCGGGCGGCTACACCTTC. Translation: CASSLDRGAGGYTF. Based on the CDR3 plus reference TRBV7-8 and TRBJ1-2, the full variable domain is GAGVSQSPRYKVAKRGQDVALRCDPISGHVSLFWYQQALGQGPEFLTYFQNEAQLDKSGLPSDRFFAERPEGSVSTLKIQRTQQEDSAVYLCASSLDRGAGGYTFGSGTRLTVV.

This clone was counted only a few times. The chain recombines TRBV7-6 with TRBJ2-2; D is ambiguous. Trimming removed 4 bases from V and 5 bases from J, with 8 bases in between. Germline-derived CDR1 and CDR2 are SGHVS and FNYEAQ. The CDR3 runs to 13 residues. The DNA for the CDR3 is TGTGCCAGCAGCTCAACGTGGACCGGGGAGCTGTTTTTT. Its translation: CASSSTWTGELFF.